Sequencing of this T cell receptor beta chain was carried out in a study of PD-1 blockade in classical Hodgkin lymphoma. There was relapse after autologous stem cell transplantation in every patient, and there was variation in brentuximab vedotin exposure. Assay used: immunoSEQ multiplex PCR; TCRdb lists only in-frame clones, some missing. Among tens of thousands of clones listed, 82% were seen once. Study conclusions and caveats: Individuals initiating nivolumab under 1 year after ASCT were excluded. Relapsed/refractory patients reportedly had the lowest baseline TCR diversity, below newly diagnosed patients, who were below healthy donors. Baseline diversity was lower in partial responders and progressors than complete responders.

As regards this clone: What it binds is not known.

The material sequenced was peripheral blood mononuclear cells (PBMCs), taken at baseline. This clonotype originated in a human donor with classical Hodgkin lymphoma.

This CDR3 reads CASSLRTGANTEAFF. The CDR3 region has the DNA TGTGCCAGCAGTTTACGGACAGGCGCGAACACTGAAGCTTTCTTT. V gene TRBV6-5 combines with J gene TRBJ1-1; 7 nucleotides line up with TRBD1. After removal of 4 bases from V and 1 base from J, the junction contained 6 bases not matched to a gene. Germline CDR1 is MNHEY and CDR2 is SVGAGI. The CDR3 is made up of 15 amino acids.